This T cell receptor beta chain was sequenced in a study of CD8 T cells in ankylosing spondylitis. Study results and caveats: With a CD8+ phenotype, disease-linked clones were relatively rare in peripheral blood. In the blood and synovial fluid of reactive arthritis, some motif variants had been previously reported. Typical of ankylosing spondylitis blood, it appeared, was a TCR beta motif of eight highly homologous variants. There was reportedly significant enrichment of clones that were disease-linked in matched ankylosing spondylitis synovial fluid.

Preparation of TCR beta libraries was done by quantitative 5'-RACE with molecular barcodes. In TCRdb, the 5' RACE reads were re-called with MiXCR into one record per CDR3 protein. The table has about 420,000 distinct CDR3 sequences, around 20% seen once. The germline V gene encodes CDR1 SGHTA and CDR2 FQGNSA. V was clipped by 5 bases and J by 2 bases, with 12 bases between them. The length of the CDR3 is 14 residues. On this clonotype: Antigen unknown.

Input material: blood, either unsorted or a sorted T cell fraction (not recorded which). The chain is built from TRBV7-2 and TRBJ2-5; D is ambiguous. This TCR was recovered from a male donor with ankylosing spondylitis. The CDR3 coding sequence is TGTGCCAGCAGCGGCGAGGTGCGGCAAGAGACCCAGTACTTC. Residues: CASSGEVRQETQYF. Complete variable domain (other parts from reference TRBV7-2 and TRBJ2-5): GAGVSQSPSNKVTEKGKDVELRCDPISGHTALYWYRQSLGQGLEFLIYFQGNSAPDKSGLPSDRFSAERTGGSVSTLTIQRTQQEDSAVYLCASSGEVRQETQYFGPGTRLLVL.